This TCR beta chain was captured in a study of blood T cell repertoires in COVID-19. About the research overall: Some COVID-19 samples were acute and others convalescent; all came from the United States, Italy and Spain. PBMCs, B-cell-depleted T cells, or T cells were the source of the cDNA or gDNA that made up the material.

Germline CDR1 and CDR2: LNHDA and SQIVND (reference sequence). The CDR3 consists of 12 residues. Trimming shortened V by 6 bases and J by 8 bases, and 11 bases separated the two germline ends. Authors' data handling: Reference gene primers were amplified, and this amplification served to estimate nucleated cell counts. The protocol was immunoSEQ multiplex PCR, while the TCRdb copy is restricted to in-frame clones and leaves out a portion. The V and J calls and clone size are taken from that table; D and trimming were inferred from the DNA. This sample yields under 100,000 clones, of which roughly 87% are seen a single time; around 7.9% belongs to the top ten.

The sequence was collected from a young man with acute or convalescent COVID-19. What was sequenced was peripheral blood. The chain has TRBV19 and TRBJ2-1; weak D call: TRBD1 (6 bases). The CDR3 sequence: CASRPQGHEQFF. The CDR3 DNA follows: TGTGCCAGTAGGCCACAGGGCCATGAGCAGTTCTTC.